This T cell receptor (beta chain) derives from a study of blood T cells in healthy people across ages. Findings and limits, study-wide: Roughly linear age-related decline in beta diversity appeared, significant by age approximately 41.

A remark on this clonotype: Antigen: not known.

Combining a sample-barcoded 5' primer with a J-beta primer mix, a second PCR ran for roughly 6 to 12 cycles. Each cDNA molecule, via a template-switch adaptor with 12 random nucleotides, was tagged. TCRdb reprocessed the 5' RACE reads via MiXCR and lists one record per CDR3 protein. The repertoire holds just under 750,000 distinct CDR3 sequences, about a fifth seen once, with approximately 20% in the top ten. The CDR3 has 13 residues. The ends were cut back, 7 bases at V and 7 bases at J, with 14 bases in the middle. The TCR originated in an older man in good health. What was sequenced was blood. The chain is built from TRBV12-3 or TRBV12-4 and TRBJ1-5; D remains unclear. In DNA form, the CDR3 reads TGTGCCAGCAACCTGGACGTAGGGCAGCCCCAGCATTTT. Protein product: CASNLDVGQPQHF.